The 2 T cell receptor beta chains listed next were all sequenced from one sample in a study of cytomegalovirus exposure and HLA in healthy donors. The PCR made use of 60 Vbeta and 13 Jbeta primers. TCRdb's table, derived via immunoSEQ multiplex PCR, lists solely in-frame clones and lacks some. The sample consists of about 62,000 clones, about 87% of them appearing once. Sequenced input: PBMCs. Source of these receptors: a man between 18 and 35 years old in good health and CMV-seronegative.

V gene TRBV4-1 combines with J gene TRBJ2-7, with 8 bases identical to TRBD2. The junction had 14 bases not matched to a gene; V was cut back by 4 bases and J by 0 bases. Germline CDR1 and CDR2: MGHRA and YSYEKL. CDR3 size: 18 residues. CDR3 sequence (DNA): TGCGCCAGCAGCCCCTCGGGAGGGACTCACCTTAGCTCCTACGAGCAGTACTTC. This translates into CASSPSGGTHLSSYEQYF.

J is TRBJ2-1 and V is TRBV9; D uncertain. Germline CDR1 reads SGDLS; CDR2 reads YYNGEE. This CDR3 comprises 16 residues. The ends were cut back, 0 bases at V and 3 bases at J, with 13 bases in the middle. CDR3 DNA: TGTGCCAGCAGCGTAGGTGGTAGTGAACTCTACAATGAGCAGTTCTTC. As protein: CASSVGGSELYNEQFF.